A few counts support the clone carrying this T cell receptor (beta chain). Its antigen is undetermined. Unique molecular identifiers were incorporated during preparation of the TCRbeta library. TCRdb processed the PCR reads anew with MiXCR; each CDR3 protein has one entry. The sample yields 550,000 to 600,000 distinct CDR3 sequences, about 23% seen once. The source of the sample is a study of T-cell reconstitution after alpha-beta-depleted transplantation in children. Study-level points and caveats: From surviving recipient T cells and thymic progenitors came the high day-60 TCRbeta diversity observed in some patients. By about two months after transplant, alpha-beta T cells reportedly arose from several hundred graft clones that had expanded. Counts and diversity of T cells one year after transplant came mostly from newly produced T cells.

The sequences come from PBMCs, mostly from graft donor cells, collected 360 days after TCRalphabeta/CD19-depleted stem cell transplant. This receptor was obtained from a boy under two years old who had a stem cell transplant for acute myeloid leukemia, so the T cells may come from the graft donor.

DNA of the CDR3: TGTGCCAGCTCACGGCAGGGGGTCAGGTCTGGGGCCAACGTCCTGACTTTC. Its translation: CASSRQGVRSGANVLTF. The V gene is TRBV18, the J gene TRBJ2-6, with 7 bases matching TRBD1. Germline assignment: CDR1 KGHSH and CDR2 LQKENI. Trimming cost V 4 bases and J 1 base; bases outside gene matches: 7. The CDR3 totals 17 residues. Drawing the rest from reference TRBV18 and TRBJ2-6, the complete variable domain is NAGVMQNPRHLVRRRGQEARLRCSPMKGHSHVYWYRQLPEEGLKFMVYLQKENIIDESGMPKERFSAEFPKEGPSILRIQQVVRGDSAAYFCASSRQGVRSGANVLTFGAGSRLTVL.